The 28 T cell receptor beta chains given below trace back to one sample, sequenced in a study of cytomegalovirus exposure and HLA in healthy donors. PCR involved 60 Vbeta and 13 Jbeta primers. Method: immunoSEQ multiplex PCR; TCRdb's copy keeps in-frame clones and lacks some. The table shows 150,000 to 200,000 clones, with about 79% occurring only once. Source material: PBMCs. The origin of the receptors is a woman aged 45-65 years in good health and CMV-seronegative.

This clone was detected a few times. The chain is built from TRBV11-2 and TRBJ1-3, with D uncertain. Germline V CDR1 and CDR2: SGHAT, FQNNGV. The V gene lost 5 bases and the J gene lost 3 bases, with 8 bases spanning the gap. The length of the CDR3 is 13 residues. As DNA, the CDR3 is TGTGCCAGCAGCGCCGGACTTGGAAACACCATATATTTT. Translating gives CASSAGLGNTIYF.

The chain combines TRBV2 with TRBJ1-5, with D perhaps matching TRBD1 (5 bases). The V end lost 5 bases, the J end lost 4 bases, and 6 bases lay between the germline ends. The germline CDR1 and CDR2 sequences are SNHLY and FYNNEI. The CDR3 spans 12 residues. CDR3 residues: CASSRQNQPQHF. The CDR3 DNA is TGTGCCAGCAGTAGACAGAATCAGCCCCAGCATTTT.

The chain joins TRBV4-1 to TRBJ1-4; the match to TRBD1 covers 11 bases. The trim removed 4 bases at V and 5 bases at J, leaving 6 bases unmatched. The CDR3 has 16 residues. Germline V gene lookup returns CDR1 MGHRA and CDR2 YSYEKL. In nucleotides, the CDR3 is TGCGCCAGCAGCCCTAGGACAGGGGGCTACAATGAAAAACTGTTTTTT. This gives the protein CASSPRTGGYNEKLFF.

The CDR3 sequence: CASRGLAGTGELFF. The DNA for the CDR3 is TGTGCCAGCCGGGGACTAGCGGGCACCGGGGAGCTGTTTTTT. The chain uses TRBV27 and TRBJ2-2; 12 bases align to TRBD2. J was trimmed by 4 bases and V by 8 bases; bases with no gene match: 2. The V gene's germline CDR1 is MNHEY and CDR2 SMNVEV (reference sequence). This CDR3 spans 14 amino acids.

This sequence joins TRBV15 and TRBJ2-7; D gene ambiguous. The CDR3 sequence is 15 residues long. The V gene's germline CDR1 is LNHNV and CDR2 YYDKDF (reference sequence). V was clipped by 1 base and J by 0 bases, with 10 bases between them. CDR3 residues: CATSRGAVSSYEQYF. The CDR3, as DNA: TGTGCCACCAGCAGAGGTGCGGTGAGCTCCTACGAGCAGTACTTC.

The chain is built from TRBV6-5 and TRBJ2-3; the D gene is possibly TRBD1 (6 bases). The CDR3 spans 13 residues. V was shortened by 6 bases and J by 5 bases, with 12 bases between the two germline ends. The germline V gene has CDR1 MNHEY and CDR2 SVGAGI. The chain's CDR3 is CASRQGNQDTQYF. CDR3 DNA sequence: TGTGCCAGCAGACAGGGAAATCAAGATACGCAGTATTTT.

The gene calls are TRBV5-1 and TRBJ2-1; 10 positions agree with TRBD1. After removal of 5 bases from V and 2 bases from J, the junction contained 4 bases not matched to a gene. There are 15 residues in the CDR3. CDR1 is SGHRS and CDR2 is YFSETQ in the germline V gene. CDR3 residues: CASRTGTGAYNEQFF. The CDR3 bases are TGCGCCAGCAGAACCGGGACAGGGGCCTACAATGAGCAGTTCTTC.

The chain couples TRBV30 to TRBJ2-2; 7 bases agree with TRBD1. The CDR3 contains 16 residues. The junction had 9 bases not matched to a gene; V was cut back by 4 bases and J by 1 base. The germline gives CDR1 GTSNPN, CDR2 SVGIG (reference sequence). CDR3 sequence (DNA): TGTGCCTGGACCAGACAGGGCGCCTTGAACACCGGGGAGCTGTTTTTT. It yields the protein CAWTRQGALNTGELFF.

The gene calls are TRBV7-8 and TRBJ2-7, with 8 bases aligning to TRBD1. CDR1 and CDR2 (germline): SGHVS, FQNEAQ. The V segment lost 5 bases and the J segment 0 bases; nucleotides outside the gene matches: 6. This CDR3 region has 15 residues. CDR3 nucleotide sequence: TGTGCCAGCAGCAACCGACAGGGGAGCTCCTACGAGCAGTACTTC. It translates to CASSNRQGSSYEQYF.

The J gene is TRBJ2-5, the V gene TRBV15; 9 bases line up with TRBD1. This CDR3 has 15 residues. Germline CDR1 and CDR2: LNHNV and YYDKDF (reference sequence). J was trimmed by 2 bases and V by 5 bases; bases with no gene match: 6. CDR3 nucleotides: TGTGCCACCAGCCGCCGGGACAGGGTACAAGAGACCCAGTACTTC. As protein: CATSRRDRVQETQYF.

This clone has just one count. This chain uses TRBV5-1 with TRBJ2-1; TRBD2 matches at 13 bases. CDR3 size: 17 residues. Germline V gene lookup returns CDR1 SGHRS and CDR2 YFSETQ. Unmatched junction bases numbered 10, after V lost 4 bases and J lost 6 bases. CDR3 bases: TGCGCCAGCAGCCCCCGACTAGCGGGAGGCTTGAGCAATGAGCAGTTCTTC. This sequence encodes CASSPRLAGGLSNEQFF. The variable domain in full, with the rest retrieved from reference TRBV5-1 and TRBJ2-1, is KAGVTQTPRYLIKTRGQQVTLSCSPISGHRSVSWYQQTPGQGLQFLFEYFSETQRNKGNFPGRFSGRQFSNSRSEMNVSTLELGDSALYLCASSPRLAGGLSNEQFFGPGTRLTVL.

Concerning this clone: A read error may account for a junction end that differs from germline. The V gene is TRBV2, the J gene TRBJ1-4; weak D call: TRBD1 (5 bases). This CDR3 region has 17 residues. The V gene's germline CDR1 is SNHLY and CDR2 FYNNEI. The CDR3 DNA reads TGTGCCAGCAGTGAAACCCACCGGAGGGGTGTAATGGGAAAAACTGTTTTT. Residues: CASSETHRRGVMGKTVF.

The CDR3 DNA sequence: TGTGCCAGTTCGGAAGGGGTAAATCAGCCCCAGCATTTT. It codes for CASSEGVNQPQHF. The V gene is TRBV19, the J gene TRBJ1-5; perhaps TRBD1 as D (5 bases). Trimming took 8 bases from V and 4 from J, leaving 12 bases between them. The CDR3 loop spans 13 amino acids. In germline, CDR1 is LNHDA, CDR2 SQIVND (reference sequence).

The chain recombines TRBV28 with TRBJ1-5, with 9 bases aligning to TRBD1. V lost 7 bases to trimming and J lost 6 bases; unmatched junction nucleotides: 4. This CDR3 has 13 amino acids. Looked up from germline, CDR1 is MDHEN and CDR2 is SYDVKM. CDR3 DNA sequence: TGTGCCAGCACTGGACAGGGGTTTCAGCCCCAGCATTTT. Translated, it gives CASTGQGFQPQHF.

The CDR3 nucleotides are TGTGCCAGCAGCAAAACCCGGACAGGGGGGAACACTGAAGCTTTCTTT. This sequence encodes CASSKTRTGGNTEAFF. The chain combines TRBV21-1 with TRBJ1-1; TRBD1, the table's D call, was not compared with the DNA. TRBV21-1 is assigned pseudogene status. This CDR3 has 16 residues.

The chain joins TRBV5-1 to TRBJ2-7; TRBD1 is a possible D gene (6 bases). Trimming took 1 base from V and 1 from J, leaving 15 bases between them. This CDR3 spans 16 amino acids. Germline assignment: CDR1 SGHRS and CDR2 YFSETQ. The CDR3 DNA reads as TGCGCCAGCAGCTTGTTGGGGGCAGGATTGTCCTACGAGCAGTACTTC. This gives the protein CASSLLGAGLSYEQYF. The full variable domain, in which reference TRBV5-1 and TRBJ2-7 provide the parts outside the CDR3, is KAGVTQTPRYLIKTRGQQVTLSCSPISGHRSVSWYQQTPGQGLQFLFEYFSETQRNKGNFPGRFSGRQFSNSRSEMNVSTLELGDSALYLCASSLLGAGLSYEQYFGPGTRLTVT.

The chain carries TRBV5-5 and TRBJ2-1; 7 bases fit TRBD2. The J segment lost 8 bases and the V segment lost 0 bases, leaving 8 bases of the junction unmatched. The CDR3 has 15 amino acids. Per the germline V gene, CDR1 is SGHKS and CDR2 is YYEKEE (reference sequence). As DNA, the CDR3 is TGTGCCAGCAGCTTGGATTGGGGGGGAAGGTATGAGCAGTTCTTC. Encoded protein: CASSLDWGGRYEQFF.

The rearrangement links TRBV28 to TRBJ1-4; D might be TRBD1 (5 bases). V lost 6 bases and J 7 bases, leaving 15 bases between the germline ends. CDR1 is MDHEN, CDR2 SYDVKM, per germline. CDR3 length equals 14 residues. The CDR3 DNA reads as TGTGCCAGCAGACCAACGCAGGGCGGTGAAAAACTGTTTTTT. The encoded protein is CASRPTQGGEKLFF. Full variable domain (rest looked up from reference TRBV28 and TRBJ1-4): DVKVTQSSRYLVKRTGEKVFLECVQDMDHENMFWYRQDPGLGLRLIYFSYDVKMKEKGDIPEGYSVSREKKERFSLILESASTNQTSMYLCASRPTQGGEKLFFGSGTQLSVL.

The gene calls are TRBV4-1 and TRBJ2-3; possible D gene TRBD1, 5 bases. In germline, CDR1 is MGHRA, CDR2 YSYEKL. V was cut by 0 bases and J by 3 bases, with 7 bases left in between. This CDR3 is 14 amino acids long. The CDR3 DNA is TGCGCCAGCAGCCAAGACAGGGCTACAGATACGCAGTATTTT. This encodes CASSQDRATDTQYF.

This clone was recorded a few times. The V and J genes are TRBV6-6 and TRBJ1-1; the match to TRBD1 covers 7 bases. V dropped 7 bases and J dropped 1; count of bases not matched to a gene: 6. CDR3 size: 14 residues. Germline V gene lookup returns CDR1 MNHNY and CDR2 SVGAGI (reference sequence). CDR3 residues: CASIPGQRNTEAFF. The CDR3 coding sequence is TGTGCCAGCATTCCGGGACAGAGGAACACTGAAGCTTTCTTT.

The rearrangement links TRBV6-4 to TRBJ2-1, with TRBD2 as a possible D gene (6 bases). Trimming removed 0 bases from V and 1 base from J, with 13 bases in between. Looked up from germline, CDR1 is MRHNA and CDR2 is SNTAGT. This CDR3 is built from 17 residues. The CDR3: CASSDSGGSGSYNEQFF. Here the CDR3 DNA reads TGTGCCAGCAGTGACTCTGGGGGGAGTGGGTCCTACAATGAGCAGTTCTTC.

The chain uses TRBV5-1 and TRBJ2-7; D remains unclear. Germline assignment: CDR1 SGHRS and CDR2 YFSETQ. This CDR3 is 12 amino acids long. Trimming shortened V by 0 bases and J by 6 bases, and 7 bases separated the two germline ends. The chain's CDR3 is CASSLGTREQYF. The DNA for the CDR3 is TGCGCCAGCAGCTTGGGAACACGCGAGCAGTACTTC. Complete variable domain (other parts from reference TRBV5-1 and TRBJ2-7): KAGVTQTPRYLIKTRGQQVTLSCSPISGHRSVSWYQQTPGQGLQFLFEYFSETQRNKGNFPGRFSGRQFSNSRSEMNVSTLELGDSALYLCASSLGTREQYFGPGTRLTVT.

The chain's CDR3 is CASSYSGWGDNEAFF. CDR3 in DNA: TGTGCCAGCAGTTACTCCGGGTGGGGAGACAATGAAGCTTTCTTT. The chain joins TRBV6-5 to TRBJ1-1; D remains ambiguous. The CDR3 runs 15 residues. CDR1 and CDR2 from the germline V gene are MNHEY and SVGAGI. V was cut by 0 bases and J by 7 bases, with 15 bases left in between.

The CDR3, as DNA: TGTGCCTCCAGGGAGGAGAACACTGAAGCTTTCTTT. This codes for CASREENTEAFF. V and J are TRBV28 and TRBJ1-1; maybe TRBD1 (5 bases). The V and J ends lost 11 bases and 1 base respectively, with 11 bases between them. Per germline, CDR1 MDHEN and CDR2 SYDVKM. The length of the CDR3 is 12 residues.

This clone is a singleton in its sample. The chain joins TRBV7-2 to TRBJ2-3; a weak D match, TRBD2 (6 bases). The CDR3 contains 15 residues. The V end lost 5 bases, the J end lost 0 bases, and 12 bases lay between the germline ends. CDR1 is SGHTA, CDR2 FQGNSA, per germline. The CDR3 loop reads CASSGRSGSTDTQYF. The CDR3 nucleotides read TGTGCCAGCAGCGGCCGTAGCGGTAGCACAGATACGCAGTATTTT.

J is TRBJ1-1 and V is TRBV20-1; D not resolved. From germline, CDR1 is DFQATT and CDR2 SNEGSKA (reference sequence). Trimming removed 2 bases at V and 7 bases at J, with 8 bases between. The CDR3 has 11 amino acids. CDR3 sequence: CSARRGGEAFF. The CDR3 DNA sequence: TGCAGTGCTAGACGCGGAGGTGAAGCTTTCTTT.

The genes are TRBV18 and TRBJ2-5; D is perhaps TRBD2 (6 bases). This CDR3 spans 14 amino acids. Germline-derived CDR1 and CDR2 are KGHSH and LQKENI. V shed 1 base and J shed 2 bases, with 8 bases lying between them. Written as DNA, the CDR3 is TGTGCCAGCTCACCACGGGGGGTTCAAGAGACCCAGTACTTC. As protein: CASSPRGVQETQYF.

This chain connects TRBV6-6 to TRBJ2-1; 8 bases are a match to TRBD2. Germline lookup yields CDR1 MNHNY and CDR2 SVGAGI (reference sequence). The CDR3 runs to 14 residues. Trimming took 3 bases from V and 5 from J; bases not matched to a gene: 3. The CDR3 here is CASSYISGNNEQFF. The CDR3 DNA sequence: TGTGCCAGCAGTTATATTAGCGGGAACAATGAGCAGTTCTTC.